This T cell receptor (beta chain) was retrieved from a study of cytomegalovirus exposure and HLA in healthy donors. Turning to this clone: The target antigen is unknown.

In the PCR, 60 Vbeta and 13 Jbeta primers were used. Sequencing was performed with immunoSEQ multiplex PCR; in TCRdb, only in-frame clones are kept and a portion is missing. Of 90,000 to 150,000 clones listed, over 60% were seen once; the top ten hold roughly 5.8%. Study-level points and caveats: The majority of CMV-associated TCR beta chains were reported as apparently HLA-restricted in a later analysis. Later, an analysis found that common viral pathogens appeared to be linked with several of the most significant clusters.

The CDR3 length is 16 residues. Germline loops: CDR1 GTSNPN, CDR2 SVGIG (reference sequence). Trimming took 0 bases from V and 6 from J, leaving 20 bases between them. The J gene is TRBJ1-2, the V gene TRBV30; D gene uncertain. The TCR comes from a man in his late teens or twenties in good health and CMV-seropositive. Sequences were obtained from PBMCs. The CDR3 DNA is TGTGCCTGGAGTGTACTGAAAAGAACTTTAAGCAATGGCTACACCTTC. Translation gives CAWSVLKRTLSNGYTF.